One and the same sample provided the 9 T cell receptor beta chains below, sequenced in a study of blood T cells in healthy people across ages. A second PCR of roughly 7 to 11 cycles used a sample-barcoded 5' primer and a J-beta primer mix. A single record per CDR3 protein comes from TCRdb applying MiXCR to the 5' RACE reads. The repertoire holds about 780,000 distinct CDR3 sequences, 46% seen once, with over 15% in the top ten. The sample comprised blood. These receptors were collected from an elderly man in good health.

The V call is TRBV6-5, the J call TRBJ2-1; 8 positions agree with TRBD2. V was clipped by 6 bases and J by 4 bases; unmatched bases: 8. The CDR3 is 15 residues long. Germline loops: CDR1 MNHEY, CDR2 SVGAGI. The CDR3 DNA sequence: TGTGCCAGCAGATCTACTAGCGGTTTTTACAATGAGCAGTTCTTC. Its protein product is CASRSTSGFYNEQFF.

V is TRBV5-1 and J is TRBJ2-2; tentative D call: TRBD2 (5 bases). Per germline, CDR1 SGHRS and CDR2 YFSETQ. The germline V and J ends were trimmed by 0 bases and 6 bases, with 12 bases remaining between them. The CDR3 is 15 amino acids. The CDR3 DNA is TGCGCCAGCAGCTTGGAGGAGGCGGGCGCCGGGGAGCTGTTTTTT. Protein: CASSLEEAGAGELFF.

The sample holds a few counts of this clonotype. The chain has TRBV7-6 and TRBJ2-7, with D perhaps matching TRBD1 (5 bases). Per germline, CDR1 SGHVS and CDR2 FNYEAQ. This CDR3 comprises 14 residues. V lost 1 base and J lost 2, with 9 bases in between. CDR3 sequence reads: CASSLEGATYEQYF. CDR3 in DNA: TGTGCCAGCAGCTTAGAAGGGGCCACCTACGAGCAGTACTTC.

The sample holds many counts of this clonotype. V gene TRBV7-9 combines with J gene TRBJ1-4, with a weak D call TRBD1 (6 bases). Germline V CDR1 and CDR2: SEHNR, FQNEAQ (reference sequence). This CDR3 comprises 17 residues. Trimming took off 5 bases at V and 5 bases at J, with 21 bases between the two ends. This CDR3 reads CASSLTGRGRGNEKLFF. Written as DNA, the CDR3 is TGTGCCAGCAGCCTTACAGGCCGGGGGCGAGGCAATGAAAAACTGTTTTTT.

This CDR3 is CASSLLMGGRMNTGELFF. The CDR3 nucleotides are TGTGCCAGCAGCCTTTTGATGGGCGGACGGATGAACACCGGGGAGCTGTTTTTT. The chain carries TRBV7-2 and TRBJ2-2, with no clear D. The V and J ends lost 5 bases and 1 base respectively, with 20 bases between them. Germline CDR1 SGHTA, CDR2 FQGNSA. CDR3 length: 18 residues.

With regard to this clonotype: Since a much larger clone is just one base distant, this may be a read error. This sequence joins TRBV20-1 and TRBJ2-5, with 14 bases aligning to TRBD2. Germline V lookup: CDR1 DFQATT, CDR2 SNEGSKA (reference sequence). The CDR3 has 15 residues. Here the CDR3 reads CSAWGTSGSQKTQYF. The CDR3 bases are TGCAGTGCCTGGGGGACTAGCGGGAGCCAAAAGACCCAGTACTTC.

This rearrangement joins TRBV7-2 to TRBJ1-2, with a possible D match to TRBD1 (5 bases). From germline, CDR1 is SGHTA and CDR2 FQGNSA. This CDR3 spans 14 amino acids. The V end was cut by 1 base, the J end by 1 base, with 7 bases between. The CDR3 loop reads CASSLGGNNYGYTF. The CDR3 DNA follows: TGTGCCAGCAGCTTAGGGGGCAATAACTATGGCTACACCTTC. Full variable domain (rest looked up from reference TRBV7-2 and TRBJ1-2): GAGVSQSPSNKVTEKGKDVELRCDPISGHTALYWYRQSLGQGLEFLIYFQGNSAPDKSGLPSDRFSAERTGGSVSTLTIQRTQQEDSAVYLCASSLGGNNYGYTFGSGTRLTVV.

This clonotype showed up just a few times. V gene TRBV6-1 combines with J gene TRBJ1-5, with D tentatively TRBD1 (6 bases). The CDR3 length is 13 residues. Trimming left V 6 bases short and J 6 bases short, with 12 bases between. CDR1 and CDR2 (germline): MNHNS, SASEGT. In nucleotides, the CDR3 is TGTGCCAGCAGAACAGGGTTTTCTCAGCCCCAGCATTTT. Amino acids: CASRTGFSQPQHF.

The chain couples TRBV5-1 to TRBJ2-3, with 8 bases aligning to TRBD2. Germline V gene sequence: CDR1 SGHRS, CDR2 YFSETQ. This CDR3 comprises 16 residues. V lost 0 bases to trimming and J lost 11 bases; unmatched junction nucleotides: 14. CDR3 in amino acids: CASSLAEASGPAKQYF. The CDR3, as DNA: TGCGCCAGCAGCTTGGCTGAGGCTAGCGGGCCAGCCAAGCAGTATTTT.